The TCR beta chain under discussion was sequenced for a study of T cell responses to AZD1222 COVID-19 vaccine. Study findings and constraints: There were repertoire samples only from the period after the peak T cell response.

The CDR3 runs to 13 residues. V lost 4 bases and J lost 6, with 11 bases in between. Germline CDR1 SGHRS, CDR2 YFSETQ. Here immunoSEQ multiplex PCR was the method, and the copy in TCRdb shows in-frame clones only, minus some. The table lists 90,000 to 150,000 clones, less than 95% of them singletons, with about 5.2% in the top ten. As to this clone: As yet, its antigen is unknown.

The chain has TRBV5-1 and TRBJ2-1; maybe TRBD2 (6 bases). The material was peripheral blood, obtained on day 0 of AZD1222 vaccination. This sequence was found in an adult in good health. CDR3 protein: CASSTGLGNEQFF. The CDR3 DNA reads as TGCGCCAGCAGCACGGGACTTGGCAATGAGCAGTTCTTC.